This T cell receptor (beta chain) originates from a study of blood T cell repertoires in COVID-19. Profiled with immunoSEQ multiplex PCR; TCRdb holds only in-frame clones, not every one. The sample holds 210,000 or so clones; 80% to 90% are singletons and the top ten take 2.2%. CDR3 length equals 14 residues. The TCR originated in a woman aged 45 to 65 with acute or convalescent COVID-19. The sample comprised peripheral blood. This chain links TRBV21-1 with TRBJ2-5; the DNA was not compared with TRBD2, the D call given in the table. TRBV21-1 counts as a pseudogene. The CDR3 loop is CASRRSPGGKTQYF. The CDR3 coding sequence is TGTGCCAGCAGACGATCTCCCGGGGGAAAGACCCAGTACTTC.